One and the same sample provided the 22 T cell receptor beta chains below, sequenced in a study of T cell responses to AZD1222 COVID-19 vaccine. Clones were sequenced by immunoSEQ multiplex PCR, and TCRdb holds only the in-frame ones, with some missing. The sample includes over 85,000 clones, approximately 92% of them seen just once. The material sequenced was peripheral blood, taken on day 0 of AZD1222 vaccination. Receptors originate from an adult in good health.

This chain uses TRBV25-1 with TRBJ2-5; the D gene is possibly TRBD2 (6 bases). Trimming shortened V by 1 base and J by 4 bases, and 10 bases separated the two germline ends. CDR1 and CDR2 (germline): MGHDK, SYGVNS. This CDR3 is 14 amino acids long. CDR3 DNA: TGTGCCAGCAGTGAATTCGTCGGGGGAGAGACCCAGTACTTC. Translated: CASSEFVGGETQYF. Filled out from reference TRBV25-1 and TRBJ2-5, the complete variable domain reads EADIYQTPRYLVIGTGKKITLECSQTMGHDKMYWYQQDPGMELHLIHYSYGVNSTEKGDLSSESTVSRIRTEHFPLTLESARPSHTSQYLCASSEFVGGETQYFGPGTRLLVL.

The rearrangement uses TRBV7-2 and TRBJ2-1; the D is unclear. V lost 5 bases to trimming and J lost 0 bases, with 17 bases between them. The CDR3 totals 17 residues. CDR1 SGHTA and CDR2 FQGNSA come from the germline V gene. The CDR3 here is CASSPRGGVSSYNEQFF. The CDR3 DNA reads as TGTGCCAGCAGCCCACGAGGTGGCGTGAGCTCCTACAATGAGCAGTTCTTC. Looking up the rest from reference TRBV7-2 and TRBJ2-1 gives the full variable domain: GAGVSQSPSNKVTEKGKDVELRCDPISGHTALYWYRQSLGQGLEFLIYFQGNSAPDKSGLPSDRFSAERTGGSVSTLTIQRTQQEDSAVYLCASSPRGGVSSYNEQFFGPGTRLTVL.

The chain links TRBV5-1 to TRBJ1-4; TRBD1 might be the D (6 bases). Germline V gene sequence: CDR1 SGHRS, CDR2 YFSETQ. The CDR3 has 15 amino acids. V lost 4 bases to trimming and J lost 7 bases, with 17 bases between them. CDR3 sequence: CASSIKTGASEKLFF. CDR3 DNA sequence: TGCGCCAGCAGCATTAAGACGGGGGCTAGTGAAAAACTGTTTTTT.

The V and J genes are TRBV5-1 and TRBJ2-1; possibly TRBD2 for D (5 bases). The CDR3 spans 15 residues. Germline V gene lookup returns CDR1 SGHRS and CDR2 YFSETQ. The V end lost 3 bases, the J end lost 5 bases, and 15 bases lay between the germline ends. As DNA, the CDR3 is TGCGCCAGCAGCTCGGGGTATGGGATAGACAATGAGCAGTTCTTC. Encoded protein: CASSSGYGIDNEQFF.

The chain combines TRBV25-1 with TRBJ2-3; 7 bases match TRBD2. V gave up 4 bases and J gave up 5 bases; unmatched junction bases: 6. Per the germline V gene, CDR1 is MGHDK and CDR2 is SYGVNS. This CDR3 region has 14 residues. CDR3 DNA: TGTGCCAGCAGTGTCGAGCGGGGTAGAGATACGCAGTATTTT. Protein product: CASSVERGRDTQYF.

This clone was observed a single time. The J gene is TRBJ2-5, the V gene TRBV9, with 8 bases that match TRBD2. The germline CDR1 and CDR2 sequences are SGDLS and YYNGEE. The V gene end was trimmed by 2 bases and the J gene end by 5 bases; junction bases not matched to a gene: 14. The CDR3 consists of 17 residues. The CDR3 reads CASSVRNGRDGGETQYF. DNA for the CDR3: TGTGCCAGCAGCGTTAGGAACGGGAGGGACGGAGGGGAGACCCAGTACTTC.

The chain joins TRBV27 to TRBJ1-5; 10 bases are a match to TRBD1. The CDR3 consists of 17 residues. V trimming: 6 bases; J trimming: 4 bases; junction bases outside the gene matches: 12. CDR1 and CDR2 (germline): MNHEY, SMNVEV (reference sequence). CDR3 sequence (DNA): TGTGCCAGCAGCCGGGGACAGGGGAGTACAGGGAATCAGCCCCAGCATTTT. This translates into CASSRGQGSTGNQPQHF.

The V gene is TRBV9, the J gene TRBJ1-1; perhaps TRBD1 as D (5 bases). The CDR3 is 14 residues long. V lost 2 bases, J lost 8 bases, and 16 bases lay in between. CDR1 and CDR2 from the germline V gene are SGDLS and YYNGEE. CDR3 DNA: TGTGCCAGCAGCGTTTTGGACCCCGGGGCCGAAGCTTTCTTT. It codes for CASSVLDPGAEAFF.

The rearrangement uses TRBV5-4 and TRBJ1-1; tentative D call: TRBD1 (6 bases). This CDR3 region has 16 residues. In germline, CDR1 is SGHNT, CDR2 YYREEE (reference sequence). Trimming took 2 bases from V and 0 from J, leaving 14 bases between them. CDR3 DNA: TGTGCCAGCAGCTTACCCCCGACAGGCTTGAACACTGAAGCTTTCTTT. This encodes CASSLPPTGLNTEAFF.

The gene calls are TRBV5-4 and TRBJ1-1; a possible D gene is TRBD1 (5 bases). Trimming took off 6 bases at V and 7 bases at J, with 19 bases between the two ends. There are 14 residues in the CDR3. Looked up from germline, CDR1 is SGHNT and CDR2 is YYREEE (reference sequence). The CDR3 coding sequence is TGTGCCAGCACCCAAGGGTGGATGGGGGGTGAAGCTTTCTTT. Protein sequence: CASTQGWMGGEAFF. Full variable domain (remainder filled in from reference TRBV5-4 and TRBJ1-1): ETGVTQSPTHLIKTRGQQVTLRCSSQSGHNTVSWYQQALGQGPQFIFQYYREEENGRGNFPPRFSGLQFPNYSSELNVNALELDDSALYLCASTQGWMGGEAFFGQGTRLTVV.

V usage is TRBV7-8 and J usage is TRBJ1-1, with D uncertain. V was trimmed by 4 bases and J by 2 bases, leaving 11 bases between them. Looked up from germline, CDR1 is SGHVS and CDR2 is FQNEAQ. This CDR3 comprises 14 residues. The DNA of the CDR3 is TGTGCCAGCAGCTATCGGCGAGTTAACACTGAAGCTTTCTTT. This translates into CASSYRRVNTEAFF. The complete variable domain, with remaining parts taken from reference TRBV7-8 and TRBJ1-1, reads GAGVSQSPRYKVAKRGQDVALRCDPISGHVSLFWYQQALGQGPEFLTYFQNEAQLDKSGLPSDRFFAERPEGSVSTLKIQRTQQEDSAVYLCASSYRRVNTEAFFGQGTRLTVV.

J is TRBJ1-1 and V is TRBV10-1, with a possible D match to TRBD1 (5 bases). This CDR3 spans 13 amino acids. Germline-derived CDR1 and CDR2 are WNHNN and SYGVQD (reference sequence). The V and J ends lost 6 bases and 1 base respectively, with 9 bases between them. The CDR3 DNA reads TGCGCCAGCAGGAAAGACAGGAACACTGAAGCTTTCTTT. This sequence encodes CASRKDRNTEAFF.

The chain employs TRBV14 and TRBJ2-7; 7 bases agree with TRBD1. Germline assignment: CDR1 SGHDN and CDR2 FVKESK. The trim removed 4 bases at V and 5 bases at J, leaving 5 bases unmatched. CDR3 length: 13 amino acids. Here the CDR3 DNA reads TGTGCCAGCAGCCTTTTAGGACAGGACGAGCAGTACTTC. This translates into CASSLLGQDEQYF.

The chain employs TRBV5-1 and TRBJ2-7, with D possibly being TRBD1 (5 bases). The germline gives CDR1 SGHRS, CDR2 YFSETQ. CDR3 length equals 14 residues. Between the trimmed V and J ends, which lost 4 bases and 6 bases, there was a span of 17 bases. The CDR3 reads CASSTDLRVGEQYF. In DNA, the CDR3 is TGCGCCAGCAGCACGGACCTCAGGGTTGGCGAGCAGTACTTC.

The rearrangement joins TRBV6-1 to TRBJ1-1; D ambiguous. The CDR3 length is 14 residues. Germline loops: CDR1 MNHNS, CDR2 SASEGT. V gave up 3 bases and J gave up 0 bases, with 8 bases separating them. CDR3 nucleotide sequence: TGTGCCAGCAGTGACCCCGGCCTGAACACTGAAGCTTTCTTT. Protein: CASSDPGLNTEAFF.

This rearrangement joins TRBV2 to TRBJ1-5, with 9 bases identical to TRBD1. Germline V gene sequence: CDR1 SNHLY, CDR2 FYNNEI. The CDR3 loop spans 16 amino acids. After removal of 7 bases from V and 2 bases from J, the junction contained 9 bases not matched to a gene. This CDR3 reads CASKKDRGDGNQPQHF. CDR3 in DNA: TGTGCCAGCAAGAAGGACAGGGGAGATGGCAATCAGCCCCAGCATTTT.

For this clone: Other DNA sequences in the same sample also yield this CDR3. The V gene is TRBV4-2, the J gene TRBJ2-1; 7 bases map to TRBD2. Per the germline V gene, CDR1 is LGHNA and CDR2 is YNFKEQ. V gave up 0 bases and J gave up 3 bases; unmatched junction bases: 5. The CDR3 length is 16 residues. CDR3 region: CASSQDLGGSYNEQFF. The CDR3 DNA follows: TGTGCCAGCAGCCAAGATCTCGGCGGGAGCTACAATGAGCAGTTCTTC.

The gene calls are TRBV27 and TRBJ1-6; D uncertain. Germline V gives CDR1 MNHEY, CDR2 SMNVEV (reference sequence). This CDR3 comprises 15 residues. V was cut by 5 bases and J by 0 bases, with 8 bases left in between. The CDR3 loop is CASSKASSYNSPLHF. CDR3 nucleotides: TGTGCCAGCAGTAAAGCAAGCTCCTATAATTCACCCCTCCACTTT.

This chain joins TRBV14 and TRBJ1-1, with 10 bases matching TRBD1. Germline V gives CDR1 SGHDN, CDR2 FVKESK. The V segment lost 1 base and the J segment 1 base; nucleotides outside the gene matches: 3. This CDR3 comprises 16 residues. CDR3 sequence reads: CASSQGQGAKNTEAFF. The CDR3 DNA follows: TGTGCCAGCAGCCAAGGACAGGGGGCAAAGAACACTGAAGCTTTCTTT. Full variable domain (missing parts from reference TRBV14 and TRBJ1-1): EAGVTQFPSHSVIEKGQTVTLRCDPISGHDNLYWYRRVMGKEIKFLLHFVKESKQDESGMPNNRFLAERTGGTYSTLKVQPAELEDSGVYFCASSQGQGAKNTEAFFGQGTRLTVV.

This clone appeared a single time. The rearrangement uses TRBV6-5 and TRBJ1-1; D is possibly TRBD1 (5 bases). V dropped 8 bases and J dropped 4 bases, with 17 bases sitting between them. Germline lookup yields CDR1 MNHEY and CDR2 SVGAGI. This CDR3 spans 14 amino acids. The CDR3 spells CASQLKGSGTEAFF. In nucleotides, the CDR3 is TGTGCCAGCCAGCTTAAGGGGTCGGGCACTGAAGCTTTCTTT.

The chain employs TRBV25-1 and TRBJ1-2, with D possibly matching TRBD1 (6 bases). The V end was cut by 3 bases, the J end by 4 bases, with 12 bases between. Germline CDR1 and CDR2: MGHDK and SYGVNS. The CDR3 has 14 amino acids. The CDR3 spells CASSDPGTRYGYTF. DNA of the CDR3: TGTGCCAGCAGTGACCCCGGGACACGCTATGGCTACACCTTC.

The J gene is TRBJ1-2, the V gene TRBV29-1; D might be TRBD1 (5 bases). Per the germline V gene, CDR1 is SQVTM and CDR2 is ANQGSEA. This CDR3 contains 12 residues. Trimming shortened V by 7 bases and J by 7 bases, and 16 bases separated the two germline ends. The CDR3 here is CSAQARAGGYTF. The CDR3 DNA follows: TGCAGCGCACAGGCCAGGGCGGGTGGCTACACCTTC.